Included here is one TCR beta chain sequence, with context. Original analysis: Amplification from reference gene primers served as the basis for estimated nucleated cell counts. The table came from immunoSEQ multiplex PCR; TCRdb's copy has only in-frame clones and leaves some out. The D gene and trimming were derived from the DNA, and the V and J assignments and clone size from that table. The sample records 75,000 to 100,000 clones, approximately 84% being singletons. Between the trimmed V and J ends, which lost 6 bases and 0 bases, there was a span of 17 bases. The CDR3 is made up of 16 amino acids. Germline V CDR1 and CDR2: MDHEN, SYDVKM. The sample is drawn from a study of blood T cell repertoires in COVID-19. Study as a whole: Samples came from the United States, Italy and Spain, spanning acute and convalescent COVID-19. T cells, B-cell-depleted T cells, or PBMCs provided the cDNA or gDNA that served as material.

Specimen: peripheral blood. The sequence derives from a woman at least 80 years old with acute or convalescent COVID-19. The rearrangement links TRBV28 to TRBJ1-2, with a possible D match to TRBD1 (6 bases). This chain's CDR3 is CASRRGGGRANYGYTF. For the CDR3, the DNA is TGTGCCAGCAGGCGGGGAGGGGGGAGAGCTAACTATGGCTACACCTTC.